This TCR beta chain came from a study of blood T cell repertoires in COVID-19. As for the study in general: The origin of the acute and convalescent COVID-19 samples was the United States, Italy and Spain. PBMCs, B-cell-depleted T cells, or T cells were the source of the cDNA or gDNA that made up the material.

Original analysis: Amplification of reference gene primers provided the estimated nucleated cell counts. Assay used: immunoSEQ multiplex PCR; TCRdb lists only in-frame clones, some missing. The V and J calls and clone size come from that table; D and trimming were worked out from the DNA. The profile shows 36,000 or so clones, around 88% of them singletons. The sequence was collected from a woman in her 70s with active COVID-19. Sequenced material: peripheral blood.

CDR3 amino acids: CASRRRGMGRRATNEKLFF. DNA for the CDR3: TGTGCCAGCAGACGAAGAGGGATGGGACGGAGGGCAACTAATGAAAAACTGTTTTTT. V gene TRBV28 combines with J gene TRBJ1-4, with D maybe TRBD1 (5 bases). CDR3 length: 19 amino acids. From germline, CDR1 is MDHEN and CDR2 SYDVKM. Trimming took off 6 bases at V and 0 bases at J, with 23 bases between the two ends.